Shown below are 9 T cell receptor beta chains from a single sample sequenced in a study of metastatic and nonmetastatic thyroid tumors. Prior to thyroid surgery, none of the patients had received any treatment. With MiXCR, TCRdb reprocessed the PCR reads. The data show approximately 60,000 clones, 25% to 30% seen once. Input material: blood. These receptors originate from a female donor with papillary thyroid cancer or a benign thyroid nodule (not recorded which). Some clones in this sample may be carry-over from other donors' samples.

The V and J genes are TRBV18 and TRBJ1-6; 11 nucleotides agree with TRBD1. CDR1 KGHSH and CDR2 LQKENI come from the germline V gene. V was clipped by 2 bases and J by 9 bases; unmatched bases: 6. CDR3 length equals 16 residues. CDR3 sequence: CASSPGTGGSGSPLHF. CDR3 nucleotide sequence: TGTGCCAGCTCACCAGGGACAGGGGGTTCGGGTTCACCCCTCCACTTT.

This chain links TRBV11-2 with TRBJ2-6; D gene ambiguous. Germline CDR1 and CDR2: SGHAT and FQNNGV. The CDR3 spans 17 residues. V shed 1 base and J shed 0 bases, with 10 bases lying between them. CDR3 bases: TGTGCCAGCAGCTTAGGTGGCGGCTACTCTGGGGCCAACGTCCTGACTTTC. It is translated as CASSLGGGYSGANVLTF.

The chain combines TRBV6-1 with TRBJ2-2; TRBD1 or TRBD2 may be the D gene (5 bases each). This CDR3 is built from 15 residues. V lost 5 bases and J lost 6, with 16 bases in between. Germline lookup yields CDR1 MNHNS and CDR2 SASEGT. The CDR3 nucleotides read TGTGCCAGCAGTAATCGCCGGGGACCTCCCGGGGAGCTGTTTTTT. Its protein product is CASSNRRGPPGELFF.

The chain is built from TRBV12-3 or TRBV12-4 and TRBJ1-1; a possible D gene is TRBD1 (5 bases). The germline V and J ends were trimmed by 1 base and 5 bases, with 11 bases remaining between them. This CDR3 spans 14 amino acids. Here the CDR3 DNA reads TGTGCCAGCAGTTTAGGGGGGGGAAGAACTGAAGCTTTCTTT. Translated: CASSLGGGRTEAFF.

The chain combines TRBV27 with TRBJ1-2, with unresolved D. Germline CDR1 and CDR2: MNHEY and SMNVEV (reference sequence). V was cut by 0 bases and J by 5 bases, with 10 bases left in between. The CDR3 runs to 14 residues. As DNA, the CDR3 is TGTGCCAGCAGTTTATCGAGAACGAGTTATGGCTACACCTTC. Translated, it gives CASSLSRTSYGYTF.

A few counts support this clone. This chain links TRBV6-1 with TRBJ2-5; TRBD1 aligns across 9 bases. V was pared by 6 bases and J by 4 bases, with 3 bases of the junction left unmatched. Germline-derived CDR1 and CDR2 are MNHNS and SASEGT. The CDR3 length is 13 residues. Here the CDR3 reads CASRGQGGETQYF. The DNA of the CDR3 is TGTGCCAGCAGGGGACAGGGAGGAGAGACCCAGTACTTC.

There are a few counts of this clone. The gene calls are TRBV27 and TRBJ1-1; D is uncertain. There are 14 residues in the CDR3. CDR1 and CDR2 from the germline V gene are MNHEY and SMNVEV (reference sequence). Trimming shortened V by 5 bases and J by 0 bases, and 10 bases separated the two germline ends. The CDR3 region has the DNA TGTGCCAGCAGTCTTTTTTCGATGAACACTGAAGCTTTCTTT. It translates to CASSLFSMNTEAFF.

The V and J genes are TRBV28 and TRBJ1-1; D might be TRBD1 (5 bases). The CDR3 totals 13 residues. V lost 2 bases, J lost 3 bases, and 7 bases lay in between. CDR1 is MDHEN and CDR2 is SYDVKM in the germline V gene. The DNA for the CDR3 is TGTGCCAGCAGTTTACGGGGCGACACTGAAGCTTTCTTT. It specifies CASSLRGDTEAFF.

This clone was recorded many times. Other DNA sequences in the sample encode the same CDR3. The chain combines TRBV28 with TRBJ2-6; D is unresolved. V was pared by 6 bases and J by 0 bases, with 9 bases between. Germline assignment: CDR1 MDHEN and CDR2 SYDVKM. The CDR3 sequence is 15 residues long. The CDR3 spells CASRSPDSGANVLTF. CDR3 in DNA: TGTGCCAGCAGGTCGCCTGACTCTGGGGCCAACGTCCTGACTTTC.